This T cell receptor (beta chain) is from a study of OX40 agonist ivuxolimab in advanced cancers. Study-wide context: Given to patients was ivuxolimab, an agonistic anti-OX40 (CD134) antibody. Patients were treated with intravenous ivuxolimab, dosed at 0.01 to 10 mg/kg and infused every 2 weeks.

Whole-study results and caveats: The mean number of expanded clones was higher in CD8+ T cells than in CD4+.

By sample fraction, this clone is medium-sized. What it binds is not known. V trimming: 1 base; J trimming: 4 bases; junction bases outside the gene matches: 3. The CDR3 totals 15 residues. Germline loops: CDR1 KGHSH, CDR2 LQKENI. Assay used: immunoSEQ multiplex PCR; TCRdb lists only in-frame clones, some missing. The sample has 30,000 to 45,000 clones; 70% to 80% are singletons. This sample comprised CD4+ or CD8+ T cells sorted from blood, obtained in a trial of the OX40 agonist ivuxolimab. The source of this sequence is an adult with an advanced solid tumor such as melanoma, head and neck, liver or kidney cancer. The chain is built from TRBV18 and TRBJ2-2, with 7 positions matching TRBD1. The CDR3 here is CASSPRQGGTGELFF. CDR3 DNA: TGTGCCAGCTCACCACGACAGGGTGGCACCGGGGAGCTGTTTTTT.